A selection of T cell receptor beta chains follows, all from one sample in a study of T cells in Graves' hyperthyroidism and ophthalmopathy. TCRdb ran MiXCR on the multiplex PCR reads and lists one entry per CDR3 protein. The data show fewer than 550,000 distinct CDR3 sequences, with approximately 14% seen just once and roughly an eighth held by the top ten. The specimen sequenced was blood. The receptors were gathered from a woman aged 18 to 35 with Graves' hyperthyroidism. Each CDR3 is given with its conserved first and last residue. Each record gives: clone size, J gene, V gene, D gene, CDR3 protein, CDR3 DNA. D genes are given only for firm matches. Size tells how often a clone was seen (once, few, many) or the class of an expanded clone, and some rows leave it out.

size: many; J: TRBJ1-4; V: TRBV12-3/TRBV12-4; D: TRBD1; CDR3: CASSFHRGYEKLFF; DNA: TGTGCCAGCAGTTTCCACAGGGGTTATGAAAAACTGTTTTTT
size: -; J: TRBJ2-1; V: TRBV6-2/TRBV6-3; D: -; CDR3: CASSIPTSSYNEQFF; DNA: TGTGCCAGCAGTATTCCGACATCGTCCTACAATGAGCAGTTCTTC
size: many; J: TRBJ2-7; V: TRBV6-1; D: TRBD2; CDR3: CASSYGPASGINEQYF; DNA: TGTGCCAGCAGTTACGGTCCCGCTAGCGGGATCAACGAGCAGTACTTC
size: many; J: TRBJ2-1; V: TRBV28; D: -; CDR3: CASSFYVGNEQFF; DNA: TGTGCCAGCAGTTTTTATGTGGGGAATGAGCAGTTCTTC
size: many; J: TRBJ1-1; V: TRBV6-1; D: -; CDR3: CASSDMQLMNTEAFF; DNA: TGTGCCAGCAGTGATATGCAACTTATGAACACTGAAGCTTTCTTT
size: few; J: TRBJ1-3; V: TRBV7-9; D: -; CDR3: CASSLAGRGNTIYF; DNA: TGTGCCAGCAGCTTGGCGGGGCGCGGAAACACCATATATTTT
size: many; J: TRBJ2-1; V: TRBV28; D: -; CDR3: CASSLYMFGSSYNEQFF; DNA: TGTGCCAGCAGTTTATACATGTTTGGGAGCTCCTACAATGAGCAGTTCTTC
size: many; J: TRBJ2-1; V: TRBV28; D: TRBD2; CDR3: CASSLSQRGGGSDEQFF; DNA: TGTGCCAGCAGTTTATCCCAGCGGGGGGGAGGTAGTGATGAGCAGTTCTTC
size: few; J: TRBJ2-7; V: TRBV7-9; D: -; CDR3: CASRIAGNYEQYF; DNA: TGTGCCAGCAGGATTGCGGGGAATTACGAGCAGTACTTC
size: many; J: TRBJ2-7; V: TRBV10-3; D: TRBD2; CDR3: CAISTSGGGYYEQYF; DNA: TGTGCCATCAGTACTAGTGGGGGGGGGTACTACGAGCAGTACTTC
size: -; J: TRBJ2-7; V: TRBV7-3; D: TRBD2; CDR3: CASSLASGRMYEQYF; DNA: TGTGCCAGCAGCTTAGCTAGCGGGAGAATGTACGAGCAGTACTTC
size: many; J: TRBJ2-5; V: TRBV5-8; D: TRBD2; CDR3: CASSLTSGGAETQYF; DNA: TGTGCCAGCAGCTTGACTAGCGGGGGGGCAGAGACCCAGTACTTC
size: -; J: TRBJ2-2; V: TRBV25-1; D: -; CDR3: CASSESPPHGELFF; DNA: TGTGCCAGCAGTGAATCACCCCCGCACGGGGAGCTGTTTTTT
size: -; J: TRBJ1-3; V: TRBV16; D: -; CDR3: CASSSPRLSGGNTIYF; DNA: TGTGCCAGCAGCTCACCGCGCCTCAGTGGCGGAAACACCATATATTTT
size: -; J: TRBJ2-4; V: TRBV9; D: -; CDR3: CASSVGRGAENIQYF; DNA: TGTGCCAGCAGCGTAGGTCGGGGGGCTGAAAACATTCAGTACTTC
size: few; J: TRBJ2-7; V: TRBV18; D: -; CDR3: CASSPPGSGASYEQYF; DNA: TGTGCCAGCTCACCACCAGGCTCGGGGGCCTCCTACGAGCAGTACTTC
size: -; J: TRBJ2-7; V: TRBV12-3/TRBV12-4; D: -; CDR3: CASSPKGSSSYEQYF; DNA: TGTGCCAGCAGTCCAAAAGGGTCTAGCTCCTACGAGCAGTACTTC
size: many; J: TRBJ2-1; V: TRBV6-1; D: -; CDR3: CASSEAWDSSYNEQFF; DNA: TGTGCCAGCAGTGAAGCCTGGGATAGCTCCTACAATGAGCAGTTCTTC
size: -; J: TRBJ1-6; V: TRBV24-1; D: -; CDR3: CATSAGGNSPLHF; DNA: TGTGCCACCAGTGCAGGCGGTAATTCACCCCTCCACTTT
size: few; J: TRBJ1-4; V: TRBV2; D: -; CDR3: CASSPHSSNEKLFF; DNA: TGTGCCAGCAGTCCTCACAGTTCTAATGAAAAACTGTTTTTT
size: few; J: TRBJ1-2; V: TRBV7-9; D: TRBD1; CDR3: CASSPGGRDYTF; DNA: TGTGCCAGCAGCCCAGGGGGCCGAGACTACACCTTC
size: many; J: TRBJ1-6; V: TRBV3-1; D: TRBD1; CDR3: CASSQDFPGTGGNSPLHF; DNA: TGTGCCAGCAGCCAAGACTTTCCCGGGACAGGGGGTAATTCACCCCTCCACTTT
size: many; J: TRBJ2-5; V: TRBV20-1; D: TRBD2; CDR3: CSARSPRGGYQETQYF; DNA: TGCAGTGCTAGATCCCCCCGGGGGGGGTACCAAGAGACCCAGTACTTC
size: many; J: TRBJ2-1; V: TRBV20-1; D: -; CDR3: CSARRGFSYNEQFF; DNA: TGCAGTGCCCGCAGGGGTTTCTCCTACAATGAGCAGTTCTTC
size: many; J: TRBJ2-3; V: TRBV5-1; D: -; CDR3: CASSDFTFGTDTQYF; DNA: TGCGCCAGCAGTGACTTCACCTTCGGCACAGATACGCAGTATTTT
size: -; J: TRBJ1-2; V: TRBV4-1; D: TRBD1; CDR3: CASSQDSRQGAYYGYTF; DNA: TGCGCCAGCAGCCAAGATTCGAGACAGGGGGCTTACTATGGCTACACCTTC
size: many; J: TRBJ1-1; V: TRBV10-3; D: -; CDR3: CAISHDPASPEAFF; DNA: TGTGCCATCAGTCACGACCCGGCAAGCCCTGAAGCTTTCTTT
size: few; J: TRBJ2-7; V: TRBV7-9; D: TRBD2; CDR3: CASSVSGSSTYEQYF; DNA: TGTGCCAGCAGCGTGAGCGGGAGCAGTACCTACGAGCAGTACTTC